This is a list of T cell receptor beta chains from one sample in a study of beta chain features in type 1 diabetes. Generated by immunoSEQ multiplex PCR, the TCRdb table keeps only in-frame clones and is missing some. The table records 200,000 to 250,000 clones, less than 15% of them present only once. The sequenced sample was naive CD4+ T cells from blood. These receptors were obtained from a woman aged 40-49 years in good health. CDR3s include the opening cysteine and the closing phenylalanine or tryptophan. The order of the fields is CDR3 DNA, CDR3 protein, V gene, J gene, CDR3 length, D gene, clone size. A D gene is named only where the DNA matches it firmly. For some rows the clone size is stated as once, few or many, or as a class when expanded; others skip it.

CDR3nt: TGCGCCAGCAGCTTGGTGGTGGCAGAGACCCAGTACTTC
CDR3aa: CASSLVVAETQYF
v_gene: TRBV5-1
j_gene: TRBJ2-5
len: 13
d_gene: NA
abundance: NA

CDR3nt: TGTGCCAGCAGTGAACTCAGAAACACCGGGGAGCTGTTTTTT
CDR3aa: CASSELRNTGELFF
v_gene: TRBV6-1
j_gene: TRBJ2-2
len: 14
d_gene: NA
abundance: NA

CDR3nt: TGTGCCAGCAGCCCCGAGTGGGGGGGGCCCAGACCTAGCAATCAGCCCCAGCATTTT
CDR3aa: CASSPEWGGPRPSNQPQHF
v_gene: TRBV7-9
j_gene: TRBJ1-5
len: 19
d_gene: NA
abundance: few

CDR3nt: TGTGCCAGCAGTGAGCTCGGGGGGACAACGTACGAGCAGTACTTC
CDR3aa: CASSELGGTTYEQYF
v_gene: TRBV25-1
j_gene: TRBJ2-7
len: 15
d_gene: NA
abundance: NA

CDR3nt: TGTGCCAGCAGCCTCCGACTAGCGGGGGCGACCCAGTACTTC
CDR3aa: CASSLRLAGATQYF
v_gene: TRBV7-2
j_gene: TRBJ2-5
len: 14
d_gene: TRBD2
abundance: few

CDR3nt: TGTGCCAGCAACGCAGGGTGGACCTACAATGAGCAGTTCTTC
CDR3aa: CASNAGWTYNEQFF
v_gene: TRBV6-5
j_gene: TRBJ2-1
len: 14
d_gene: NA
abundance: NA

CDR3nt: TGCGCCAGCAGCTTTACAGGTATAAGCACAGATACGCAGTATTTT
CDR3aa: CASSFTGISTDTQYF
v_gene: TRBV5-1
j_gene: TRBJ2-3
len: 15
d_gene: NA
abundance: few

CDR3nt: TGTGCCAGCAGCTGGGGACAGGGCGGTGGCTACACCTTC
CDR3aa: CASSWGQGGGYTF
v_gene: TRBV11-2
j_gene: TRBJ1-2
len: 13
d_gene: TRBD1
abundance: NA

CDR3nt: TGTGCCTCCGGGCGGGAAGGCAATCAGCCCCAGCATTTT
CDR3aa: CASGREGNQPQHF
v_gene: TRBV10-3
j_gene: TRBJ1-5
len: 13
d_gene: NA
abundance: NA

CDR3nt: TGTGCCAGCGGCATCTCTGGGGCCAACGTCCTGACTTTC
CDR3aa: CASGISGANVLTF
v_gene: TRBV25-1
j_gene: TRBJ2-6
len: 13
d_gene: NA
abundance: few

CDR3nt: TGCAGCGTTGTTCCGGGACAGGGAATTTACGAGCAGTACTTC
CDR3aa: CSVVPGQGIYEQYF
v_gene: TRBV29-1
j_gene: TRBJ2-7
len: 14
d_gene: TRBD1
abundance: few

CDR3nt: TGTGCCAGCAGTTACTCGACACGGGGACACAGCTACGAGCAGTACTTC
CDR3aa: CASSYSTRGHSYEQYF
v_gene: TRBV6-6
j_gene: TRBJ2-7
len: 16
d_gene: NA
abundance: NA

CDR3nt: TGTGCCAGCAGCGGGCCGTCAGATACGCAGTATTTT
CDR3aa: CASSGPSDTQYF
v_gene: TRBV5-4
j_gene: TRBJ2-3
len: 12
d_gene: NA
abundance: NA

CDR3nt: TGTGCCAGCAGGCCCGCGGAAGAAGCTCATGGCTACACCTTC
CDR3aa: CASRPAEEAHGYTF
v_gene: TRBV7-2
j_gene: TRBJ1-2
len: 14
d_gene: NA
abundance: once

CDR3nt: TGCGCCAGCAGTGAGTCGAAGGAGCGCCGGAGGGACACTGAAGCTTTCTTT
CDR3aa: CASSESKERRRDTEAFF
v_gene: TRBV10-1
j_gene: TRBJ1-1
len: 17
d_gene: NA
abundance: NA

CDR3nt: TGTGCCAGCAGTCCTCCCGGACAGGATGTGGGAGAGACCCAGTACTTC
CDR3aa: CASSPPGQDVGETQYF
v_gene: TRBV25-1
j_gene: TRBJ2-5
len: 16
d_gene: TRBD1
abundance: NA

CDR3nt: TGTGCCAGCAGCTTGATCGGGACCGGGGAGCTGTTTTTT
CDR3aa: CASSLIGTGELFF
v_gene: TRBV5-4
j_gene: TRBJ2-2
len: 13
d_gene: NA
abundance: NA

CDR3nt: TGTGCCAGCACCCGGGGAGGAGCAACTAATGAAAAACTGTTTTTT
CDR3aa: CASTRGGATNEKLFF
v_gene: TRBV5-4
j_gene: TRBJ1-4
len: 15
d_gene: NA
abundance: few

CDR3nt: TGTGCCACAGCTCTAGCGGATAATTCACCCCTCCACTTT
CDR3aa: CATALADNSPLHF
v_gene: TRBV6-5
j_gene: TRBJ1-6
len: 13
d_gene: NA
abundance: NA

CDR3nt: TGTGCCAGCGGTCGGGTGCGAGGTGAAAAACTGTTTTTT
CDR3aa: CASGRVRGEKLFF
v_gene: TRBV2
j_gene: TRBJ1-4
len: 13
d_gene: NA
abundance: NA

CDR3nt: TGTGCCAGCAGCTTGCAGGGGCAGGGTAATGGCTACACCTTC
CDR3aa: CASSLQGQGNGYTF
v_gene: TRBV7-2
j_gene: TRBJ1-2
len: 14
d_gene: NA
abundance: few

CDR3nt: TGTGCCAGTAGTATAATGGGAGTGAGCACAGATACGCAGTATTTT
CDR3aa: CASSIMGVSTDTQYF
v_gene: TRBV19
j_gene: TRBJ2-3
len: 15
d_gene: NA
abundance: NA

CDR3nt: TGTGCCAGCAGCTTTATGACAGGGACAGATACGCAGTATTTT
CDR3aa: CASSFMTGTDTQYF
v_gene: TRBV5-4
j_gene: TRBJ2-3
len: 14
d_gene: TRBD1
abundance: NA

CDR3nt: TGTGCCAGCAGCTGGAAGACAGGGGTTGAGACCCAGTACTTC
CDR3aa: CASSWKTGVETQYF
v_gene: TRBV7-6
j_gene: TRBJ2-5
len: 14
d_gene: TRBD1
abundance: NA

CDR3nt: TGCGCCAGCAGCTCCGGCGTCGGGGGTGGAAACACCATATATTTT
CDR3aa: CASSSGVGGGNTIYF
v_gene: TRBV5-1
j_gene: TRBJ1-3
len: 15
d_gene: NA
abundance: NA

CDR3nt: TGTGCCAGCAGCTTGGGGTCGTCTGGGGGCATACACATTCAGTACTTC
CDR3aa: CASSLGSSGGIHIQYF
v_gene: TRBV5-4
j_gene: TRBJ2-4
len: 16
d_gene: NA
abundance: NA

CDR3nt: TGTGCCAGCAGCCGGGTGGTATACGGGGAGCTGTTTTTT
CDR3aa: CASSRVVYGELFF
v_gene: TRBV7-9
j_gene: TRBJ2-2
len: 13
d_gene: NA
abundance: NA

CDR3nt: TGCGCCAGCAGCCAAGATAGTATGGACACTGAAGCTTTCTTT
CDR3aa: CASSQDSMDTEAFF
v_gene: TRBV4-3
j_gene: TRBJ1-1
len: 14
d_gene: NA
abundance: few

CDR3nt: TGTGCCAGCAGCCAAGAGGCTGAGGCTGGGGCCAACGTCCTGACTTTC
CDR3aa: CASSQEAEAGANVLTF
v_gene: TRBV4-2
j_gene: TRBJ2-6
len: 16
d_gene: NA
abundance: NA

CDR3nt: TGTGCCAGCAGCTTCACTGCAGGGCAGGACACTGAAGCTTTCTTT
CDR3aa: CASSFTAGQDTEAFF
v_gene: TRBV7-2
j_gene: TRBJ1-1
len: 15
d_gene: NA
abundance: few

CDR3nt: TGTGCCAGCAGTACAGGGTGGGATGAGCAGTTCTTC
CDR3aa: CASSTGWDEQFF
v_gene: TRBV6-5
j_gene: TRBJ2-1
len: 12
d_gene: NA
abundance: NA

CDR3nt: TGTGCCAGCAGCTTAGGCCTCGTATCTTACGAGCAGTACTTC
CDR3aa: CASSLGLVSYEQYF
v_gene: TRBV13
j_gene: TRBJ2-7
len: 14
d_gene: NA
abundance: NA

CDR3nt: TGCGCCAGCAACTCTCGGGCGGGCGCAGATACGCAGTATTTT
CDR3aa: CASNSRAGADTQYF
v_gene: TRBV4-1
j_gene: TRBJ2-3
len: 14
d_gene: NA
abundance: few

CDR3nt: TGTGCCAGCAGCCTAAGAGACAGGGAATATGGCTACACCTTC
CDR3aa: CASSLRDREYGYTF
v_gene: TRBV6-5
j_gene: TRBJ1-2
len: 14
d_gene: TRBD1
abundance: NA

CDR3nt: TGTGCCAGCAGTGTGACAGGGAGCCTCTTTAACTATGGCTACACCTTC
CDR3aa: CASSVTGSLFNYGYTF
v_gene: TRBV2
j_gene: TRBJ1-2
len: 16
d_gene: TRBD1
abundance: NA

CDR3nt: TGCGCCAGCAGCTCCCGGGGGCCTAGCGGGGGGGTCACAGATACGCAGTATTTT
CDR3aa: CASSSRGPSGGVTDTQYF
v_gene: TRBV5-1
j_gene: TRBJ2-3
len: 18
d_gene: TRBD2
abundance: few

CDR3nt: TGTGCCAGCAGTTTCGGACAGGCCCCGGCGTTCTTT
CDR3aa: CASSFGQAPAFF
v_gene: TRBV6-5
j_gene: TRBJ1-1
len: 12
d_gene: TRBD1
abundance: NA

CDR3nt: TGTGCCAGCAGCAGACTAGCGGGAACTCCCCCGGGCGCTGAGACCCAGTACTTC
CDR3aa: CASSRLAGTPPGAETQYF
v_gene: TRBV21-1
j_gene: TRBJ2-5
len: 18
d_gene: NA
abundance: NA

CDR3nt: TGTGCCAGCTCACCCACAGGGGCGGAGACCCAGTACTTC
CDR3aa: CASSPTGAETQYF
v_gene: TRBV18
j_gene: TRBJ2-5
len: 13
d_gene: TRBD1
abundance: NA

CDR3nt: TGTGCCAGCAGCTTGGTGACTAGCGGGGGGACGCCCCCAGATGAGCAGTTCTTC
CDR3aa: CASSLVTSGGTPPDEQFF
v_gene: TRBV5-4
j_gene: TRBJ2-1
len: 18
d_gene: TRBD2
abundance: NA

CDR3nt: TGTGCCAGCAGGCGGTCCGCTAACAATGAGCAGTTCTTC
CDR3aa: CASRRSANNEQFF
v_gene: TRBV7-8
j_gene: TRBJ2-1
len: 13
d_gene: NA
abundance: few

CDR3nt: TGTGCCAGCAGCGTTGCCGGGGGGCTGCGCACTGAAGCTTTCTTT
CDR3aa: CASSVAGGLRTEAFF
v_gene: TRBV7-9
j_gene: TRBJ1-1
len: 15
d_gene: NA
abundance: NA

CDR3nt: TGTGCCAGCAGCGTAGCTACGAGCGGGGGGACACAAGAGACCCAGTACTTC
CDR3aa: CASSVATSGGTQETQYF
v_gene: TRBV9
j_gene: TRBJ2-5
len: 17
d_gene: TRBD2
abundance: NA

CDR3nt: TGCGCCAGCAGCCAACCGACAGCGAGCTCCTACAATGAGCAGTTCTTC
CDR3aa: CASSQPTASSYNEQFF
v_gene: TRBV4-1
j_gene: TRBJ2-1
len: 16
d_gene: NA
abundance: NA

CDR3nt: TGTGCCAGCAGCCGTAGCGGGGCGGGCACAGATACGCAGTATTTT
CDR3aa: CASSRSGAGTDTQYF
v_gene: TRBV7-2
j_gene: TRBJ2-3
len: 15
d_gene: TRBD2
abundance: few

CDR3nt: TGTGCCAGCAGCGTAGGGGGGCTAAACTATGGCTACACCTTC
CDR3aa: CASSVGGLNYGYTF
v_gene: TRBV9
j_gene: TRBJ1-2
len: 14
d_gene: NA
abundance: NA

CDR3nt: TGTGCCAGCAGAGGGCAGGGGCGAGCCTACGAGCAGTACTTC
CDR3aa: CASRGQGRAYEQYF
v_gene: TRBV27
j_gene: TRBJ2-7
len: 14
d_gene: NA
abundance: few

CDR3nt: TGTGCCAGCAGCTTAGTGGGGGACAGGGTTTATGGCTACACCTTC
CDR3aa: CASSLVGDRVYGYTF
v_gene: TRBV7-9
j_gene: TRBJ1-2
len: 15
d_gene: TRBD1
abundance: NA